The sample holds a few counts of the clone carrying this T cell receptor beta chain. Antigen unknown. This specimen belongs to a study of cytomegalovirus exposure and HLA in healthy donors. The V end lost 8 bases, the J end lost 3 bases, and 18 bases lay between the germline ends. This CDR3 is built from 14 residues. The V gene's germline CDR1 is SGHTS and CDR2 YDEGEE. Regarding the study as a whole: In a later analysis, CMV-associated beta chains were mostly HLA-associated, it appeared.

Each donor was nominally healthy when sampled (though unrecorded immune exposures were likely). PCR primers comprised 60 Vbeta and 13 Jbeta primers. Profiling relied on immunoSEQ multiplex PCR, and the TCRdb table lists in-frame clones only, not all of them. There are about 120,000 clones in the sample; around 75% occur only once, and over 2.5% lies in the top ten. Sequenced input: PBMCs. V gene TRBV5-8 combines with J gene TRBJ2-7; D not certain. The TCR originated in a woman in her forties or fifties in good health and CMV-seronegative. CDR3 sequence reads: CASHTSPQNYEQYF. DNA for the CDR3: TGTGCCAGTCATACCTCACCACAGAACTACGAGCAGTACTTC. The variable domain in full, with the rest retrieved from reference TRBV5-8 and TRBJ2-7, is EAGVTQSPTHLIKTRGQQATLRCSPISGHTSVYWYQQALGLGLQFLLWYDEGEERNRGNFPPRFSGRQFPNYSSELNVNALELEDSALYLCASHTSPQNYEQYFGPGTRLTVT.